This T cell receptor (beta chain) was captured in a study of blood T cell repertoires in COVID-19. Looking at the study overall: There were acute and convalescent COVID-19 samples, and they came from the United States, Italy and Spain. Sample material is recorded as cDNA or gDNA derived from T cells, B-cell-depleted T cells, or PBMCs.

Methods used by the authors: Using reference gene primer amplification, nucleated cell counts were estimated. The data were produced by immunoSEQ multiplex PCR, yet TCRdb's version contains in-frame clones alone and is incomplete. The V and J calls and clone size come from that table; D and trimming were worked out from the DNA. Of about 200,000 clones listed, over 75% are singletons. The sequence was obtained from an elderly man with acute or convalescent COVID-19. Source material: peripheral blood.

CDR3 loop: CASSLGASQETQYF. CDR3 DNA sequence: TGTGCCAGCAGCCTTGGGGCCTCGCAAGAGACCCAGTACTTC. V usage is TRBV7-8 and J usage is TRBJ2-5, with D possibly matching TRBD1 (5 bases). CDR1 and CDR2 from the germline V gene are SGHVS and FQNEAQ. This CDR3 contains 14 residues. Trimming took 5 bases from V and 2 from J, leaving 12 bases between them.